This is a list of T cell receptor beta chains from one sample in a study of T cells in Graves' hyperthyroidism and ophthalmopathy. From the multiplex PCR reads, TCRdb called clonotypes with MiXCR, one entry per CDR3 protein. The sample records 490,000 or so distinct CDR3 sequences, roughly 23% being singletons. What was sequenced was blood. These receptors were collected from a woman between 65 and 79 years old with Graves' ophthalmopathy. CDR3s include the opening cysteine and the closing phenylalanine or tryptophan. D genes are given only for firm matches. A clone size is listed for some rows: how often the clone was seen (once, few, many), or a class if it is expanded.

>TRBJ2-5|TRBV28|-|-
TGTGCCAGCAACCCAGGACGGCTCCTGGGCCAGTACTTC
CASNPGRLLGQYF
>TRBJ2-2|TRBV29-1|-|-
TGCAGCGTTGGTGGAGGGATAAGCACCGGGGAGCTGTTTTTT
CSVGGGISTGELFF
>TRBJ1-2|TRBV3-1|-|TRBD1
TGTGCCAGCAGCCCCAGGGGGGGCGTCTACACCTTC
CASSPRGGVYTF
>TRBJ2-1|TRBV7-3|-|TRBD2
TGTGCCAGCAGCTTAATAGGCGGGAGGGCCGGGAATGAGCAGTTCTTC
CASSLIGGRAGNEQFF
>TRBJ2-1|TRBV5-4|-|TRBD2
TGTGCCAGCAGCCTGGGCCTAGCGGGAGGGGAAGCCAATGAGCAGTTCTTC
CASSLGLAGGEANEQFF
>TRBJ1-1|TRBV11-2|-|-
TGTGCCAGCAGCTTAGTGATTTGGATCAGGGATCGGTACACTGAAGCTTTCTTT
CASSLVIWIRDRYTEAFF
>TRBJ2-5|TRBV24-1|-|TRBD2
TGTGCCACCAGTGATTATAGCGGGAGTGGGGTAGAGACCCAGTACTTC
CATSDYSGSGVETQYF
>TRBJ1-2|TRBV10-2|-|-
TGCGCCAGCAGTGAGCGCCGTGATTCGGGGAGGAGCACCTTC
CASSERRDSGRSTF
>TRBJ1-5|TRBV6-2/TRBV6-3|-|TRBD1
TGTGCCGGAGGACAGGGGCCCCAACAGCCCCAGCATTTT
CAGGQGPQQPQHF
>TRBJ2-7|TRBV20-1|few|TRBD2
TGCAGTGCTGCAAGACTAGCGGGGTCCTACGAGCAGTACTTC
CSAARLAGSYEQYF
>TRBJ2-2|TRBV7-8|-|-
TGTGCCAGCAGCTCAGAGGGGCCCGGGGAGCTGTTTTTT
CASSSEGPGELFF
>TRBJ2-2|TRBV30|-|-
TGTGCCTGGACTGGCAGGGGCGCCGGGGAGCTGTTTTTT
CAWTGRGAGELFF
>TRBJ2-7|TRBV30|-|TRBD2
TGTGCCTGGAGCCATAGCGGGAGGGCCTACGAGCAGTACTTC
CAWSHSGRAYEQYF
>TRBJ1-2|TRBV28|many|-
TGTGCCGTAGGCAGGGGCTATGGCTACACCTTC
CAVGRGYGYTF
>TRBJ1-3|TRBV10-1|few|-
TGCGCCAGCAGCCTCGGACGGGGAAACACCATATATTTT
CASSLGRGNTIYF
>TRBJ2-2|TRBV6-1|-|-
TGTGCCAGCAGACCTACGAACACCGGGGAGCTGTTTTTT
CASRPTNTGELFF
>TRBJ2-5|TRBV6-1|many|-
TGTGCCAGCAGTGAACGCTCTGGTGGTGGGTTCCTTGGGGCCCAGTACTTC
CASSERSGGGFLGAQYF
>TRBJ2-7|TRBV29-1|-|-
TGCAGCGTTGATATAAGAGGAACCTACGAGCAGTACTTC
CSVDIRGTYEQYF
>TRBJ2-7|TRBV9|-|TRBD2
TGTGCCAGCAGCGTAGCCGCGGGAGGGCGGTACGAGCAGTACTTC
CASSVAAGGRYEQYF
>TRBJ2-1|TRBV12-3/TRBV12-4|few|TRBD1
TGTGCCAGCAGCTTGGGACAGCCCTACAATGAGCAGTTCTTC
CASSLGQPYNEQFF
>TRBJ1-5|TRBV5-5|-|TRBD1
TGTGCCAGCAGCTTGGGACAGGGGTATCAGCCCCAGCATTTT
CASSLGQGYQPQHF
>TRBJ2-1|TRBV12-3/TRBV12-4|few|TRBD2
TGTGCCAGCAGGAGCGGGAGGGCGTCTTACAATGAGCAGTTCTTC
CASRSGRASYNEQFF
>TRBJ1-5|TRBV7-8|many|-
TGTGCCAGCAGCTTAGTGGGCGGAATCAATCAGCCCCAGCATTTT
CASSLVGGINQPQHF
>TRBJ1-4|TRBV12-3/TRBV12-4|many|-
TGTGCCAGCAGTTTGTCCGGGACGGGGAATGAAAAACTGTTTTTT
CASSLSGTGNEKLFF
>TRBJ1-1|TRBV7-2|many|-
TGTGCCAGCAGCTTAGATCCACGCGGCACTGAAGCTTTCTTT
CASSLDPRGTEAFF
>TRBJ2-4|TRBV15|-|-
TGTGCCACCAGCAGAGATGTACAGGTGGAGAACATTCAGTACTTC
CATSRDVQVENIQYF
>TRBJ1-1|TRBV2|many|-
TGTGCCAGCAGATCGCAGCCTATGAACACTGAAGCTTTCTTT
CASRSQPMNTEAFF
>TRBJ2-3|TRBV7-3|once|TRBD2
TGTGCCAGCAGCCGGGACCGGGGGGGTGGTACGCAGTATTTT
CASSRDRGGGTQYF
>TRBJ2-1|TRBV3-1|many|-
TGTGCCAGCAGCCAAGGTCCTTGGACCCGAAATGAGCAGTTCTTC
CASSQGPWTRNEQFF
>TRBJ1-2|TRBV19|few|TRBD1
TGTGCCAGTAGTCCGCCTCTATTTCGACAGGGCTTAGAAGGCTACACCTTC
CASSPPLFRQGLEGYTF
>TRBJ1-5|TRBV20-1|-|-
TGCAGTGCTGATCCTCATGGGAGAGACAATCAGCCCCAGCATTTT
CSADPHGRDNQPQHF
>TRBJ1-5|TRBV20-1|many|-
TGCAGTGCTTCCGAGAGTAGCAATCAGCCCCAGCATTTT
CSASESSNQPQHF
>TRBJ1-2|TRBV12-3/TRBV12-4|few|-
TGTGCCAGCAGTTTCGACAGATATGGCTACACCTTC
CASSFDRYGYTF
>TRBJ1-3|TRBV15|-|TRBD1
TGTGCCACCAGCACCGTGAGTCTACAGGGGAACACCATATATTTT
CATSTVSLQGNTIYF
>TRBJ2-7|TRBV12-3/TRBV12-4|-|-
TGTGCCAGCAGTTTAACTGGAGGGAAGGAGCAGTACTTC
CASSLTGGKEQYF
>TRBJ2-5|TRBV19|few|TRBD1
TGTGCCAGTAGTATAGACCCGGGACAGCAAGAGACCCAGTACTTC
CASSIDPGQQETQYF
>TRBJ2-3|TRBV9|few|TRBD2
TGTGCCAGCAGCGTACAAGCGGGAGACGATACGCAGTATTTT
CASSVQAGDDTQYF
>TRBJ2-1|TRBV7-2|-|-
TGTGCCAGCAGCTTAGCGCAATCTCGTCTAAATGAGCAGTTCTTC
CASSLAQSRLNEQFF
>TRBJ2-2|TRBV7-2|few|TRBD2
TGTGCCAGCAGCTTATTAGCGGGAGCGGCCGGGGAGCTGTTTTTT
CASSLLAGAAGELFF
>TRBJ1-1|TRBV5-1|few|-
TGCGCCAGCAGCGCATCCGGGACGGTGGGGACTGAAGCTTTCTTT
CASSASGTVGTEAFF
>TRBJ1-2|TRBV11-2|once|TRBD1
TGTGCCAGCAAGGGGACAGGGTTGTGGGGCTACACCTTC
CASKGTGLWGYTF
>TRBJ2-7|TRBV11-2|many|-
TGTGCCAGCAGCTTCGGGACCGTGGATTACGAGCAGTACTTC
CASSFGTVDYEQYF
>TRBJ2-7|TRBV11-2|-|-
TGTGCCAGCAGCCCCCGGTTGACAGATCCTAACGAGCAGTACTTC
CASSPRLTDPNEQYF
>TRBJ1-1|TRBV7-2|-|-
TGTGCCAGCAGCCCCCAGGTAGCCGTGAACACTGAAGCTTTCTTT
CASSPQVAVNTEAFF
>TRBJ2-7|TRBV6-2/TRBV6-3|-|-
TGTGCCAGCAGTTACTCGAGAGGGGTCCCTCACAACGAGCAGTACTTC
CASSYSRGVPHNEQYF
>TRBJ2-5|TRBV2|many|TRBD1
TGTGCCAGCAGCGCCGATCTGACAGGGGCTGCGGAGACCCAGTACTTC
CASSADLTGAAETQYF
>TRBJ2-5|TRBV2|many|-
TGTGCCAGCAGTTATCGACAGCCACAAGAGACCCAGTACTTC
CASSYRQPQETQYF
>TRBJ2-7|TRBV11-2|many|-
TGTGCCAGCAGCTTAGCTGGGCAGGGTATAAGAGGCGAGCAGTACTTC
CASSLAGQGIRGEQYF
>TRBJ1-4|TRBV7-2|-|TRBD1
TGTGCCAGCAGCTTAGACAGGGGGTCGTATGAAAAACTGTTTTTT
CASSLDRGSYEKLFF
>TRBJ2-7|TRBV9|few|-
TGTGCCAGCAGCGTAGATATCCGGGACTACGAGCAGTACTTC
CASSVDIRDYEQYF
>TRBJ2-7|TRBV11-2|many|TRBD2
TGTGCCAGCAGCTACCCGGGACTAGCGGCTCAGCAGTACTTC
CASSYPGLAAQQYF
>TRBJ2-1|TRBV5-1|-|TRBD2
TGCGCCAGCAGCTACTCTAGCGGGGGCTACAATGAGCAGTTCTTC
CASSYSSGGYNEQFF
>TRBJ2-7|TRBV7-2|-|TRBD2
TGTGCCAGCAGCTCTAGCGGGGGAGTGGACGAGCAGTACTTC
CASSSSGGVDEQYF
>TRBJ1-1|TRBV28|many|-
TGTGCCAGCAGTTTGTCTACGGGACAAAACACTGAAGCTTTCTTT
CASSLSTGQNTEAFF
>TRBJ2-1|TRBV30|many|-
TGTGCCTGGAGTGTACAGGATGTTGGTGAGCAGTTCTTC
CAWSVQDVGEQFF
>TRBJ2-2|TRBV6-5|few|TRBD2
TGTGCCAGCAGTTACTCGCAAGCGGGGGGTCCGTCCGGGGAGCTGTTTTTT
CASSYSQAGGPSGELFF
>TRBJ2-3|TRBV28|few|-
TGTGCCAGCAGTTTGGGAGTAGCGGTGCCTAGCACAGATACGCAGTATTTT
CASSLGVAVPSTDTQYF
>TRBJ2-5|TRBV7-3|-|-
TGTGCCAGCAGCGGTTTGGCGGGAGAGACCCAGTACTTC
CASSGLAGETQYF
>TRBJ2-5|TRBV12-3/TRBV12-4|many|TRBD1
TGTGCCAGCAGTCCCCTGACAGGGGGCCAAGAGACCCAGTACTTC
CASSPLTGGQETQYF
>TRBJ2-5|TRBV12-5|few|-
TGTGCTAGTGGATCCAAGGGATATGAGACCCAGTACTTC
CASGSKGYETQYF